The clone carrying this T cell receptor (beta chain) is termed medium-sized. The antigen remains unidentified. This sample stems from a study of immune heterogeneity within non-small cell lung tumors. The study's findings and limits: Tumor sites in a patient shared identical dominant CDR3 beta clonotypes and also carried site-unique high-frequency clones. Clonotypes of T-cell receptor beta found at high frequency were largely distinct between individual patients. Local tumor mutational burden showed a correlation with local T-cell clonality that was moderate but significant (R approximately 0.35).

Germline CDR1 DFQATT, CDR2 SNEGSKA (reference sequence). Trimming took 6 bases from V and 4 from J, leaving 19 bases between them. The CDR3 sequence is 14 residues long. Bulk tumor genomic DNA, 450 to 750 ng per sample, was the template. Several spatially distant biopsies were obtained per primary tumor intraoperatively. Untreated, newly diagnosed non-small cell lung cancer patients underwent curative surgery. Patients with newly diagnosed non-small cell lung cancer who underwent surgery with curative intent served as donors. Amplifying TCR beta CDR3 involved multiplex PCR carried out with 32 V and 13 J primers. One entry per CDR3 protein, called by TCRdb with MiXCR from the multiplex PCR reads. The table has thousands of distinct CDR3 sequences, approximately 25% seen once.

Sequencing input: lung tumor tissue. This TCR was sampled from a man aged 55 to 70 with non-small cell lung cancer. The chain carries TRBV20-1 and TRBJ2-7; D remains unclear. The CDR3 DNA reads TGCAGTGCCACCAGAAAGACAAGCTTTTACGAGCAGTACTTC. Translated, it gives CSATRKTSFYEQYF.